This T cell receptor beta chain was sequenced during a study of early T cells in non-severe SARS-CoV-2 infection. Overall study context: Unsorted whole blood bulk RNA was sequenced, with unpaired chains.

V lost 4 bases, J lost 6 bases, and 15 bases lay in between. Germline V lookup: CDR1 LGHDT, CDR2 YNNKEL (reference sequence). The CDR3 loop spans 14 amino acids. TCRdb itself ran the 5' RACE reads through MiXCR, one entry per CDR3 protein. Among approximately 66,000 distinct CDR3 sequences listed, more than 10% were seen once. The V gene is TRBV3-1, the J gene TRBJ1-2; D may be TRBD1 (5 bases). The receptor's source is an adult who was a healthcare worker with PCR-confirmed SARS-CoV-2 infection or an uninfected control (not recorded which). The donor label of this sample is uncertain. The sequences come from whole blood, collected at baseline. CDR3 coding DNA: TGTGCCAGCAGCCGCTCGCAGGGAGATCATGGCTACACCTTC. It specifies CASSRSQGDHGYTF.